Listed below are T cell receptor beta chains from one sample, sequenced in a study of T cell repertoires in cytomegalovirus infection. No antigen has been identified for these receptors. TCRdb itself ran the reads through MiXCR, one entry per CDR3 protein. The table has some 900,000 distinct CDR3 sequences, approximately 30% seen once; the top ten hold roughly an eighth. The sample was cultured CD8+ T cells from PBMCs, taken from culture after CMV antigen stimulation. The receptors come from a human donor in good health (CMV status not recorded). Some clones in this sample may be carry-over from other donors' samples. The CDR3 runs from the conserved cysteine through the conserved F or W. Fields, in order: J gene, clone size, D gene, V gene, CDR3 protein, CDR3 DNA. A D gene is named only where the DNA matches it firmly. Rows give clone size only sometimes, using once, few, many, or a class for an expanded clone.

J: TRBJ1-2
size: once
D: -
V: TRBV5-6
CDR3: CASSLRDAYGYTF
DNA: TGTGCCAGCAGCTTGCGGGACGCCTATGGCTACACCTTC

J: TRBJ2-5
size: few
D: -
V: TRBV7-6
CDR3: CASSLDRIAQYF
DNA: TGTGCCAGCAGCTTAGACAGGATAGCCCAGTACTTC

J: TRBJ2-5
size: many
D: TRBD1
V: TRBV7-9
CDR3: CASSARTGASETQYF
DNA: TGTGCCAGCAGCGCCCGGACAGGGGCTTCGGAGACCCAGTACTTC

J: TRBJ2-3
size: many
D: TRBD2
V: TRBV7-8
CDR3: CASSLTSGGGRGTDTQYF
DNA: TGTGCCAGCAGCTTGACTAGCGGGGGGGGGAGAGGGACAGATACGCAGTATTTT

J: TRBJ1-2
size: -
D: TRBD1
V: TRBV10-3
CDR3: CAISGIDRGLNYGYTF
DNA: TGTGCCATCAGTGGTATCGACAGGGGACTTAACTATGGCTACACCTTC

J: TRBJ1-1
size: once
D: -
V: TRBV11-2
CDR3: CASSALPRVNTEAFF
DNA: TGTGCCAGCAGCGCCTTACCCCGGGTGAACACTGAAGCTTTCTTT

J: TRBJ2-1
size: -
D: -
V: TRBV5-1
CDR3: CASSLWTVGESSYNEQFF
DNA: TGCGCCAGCAGCTTGTGGACGGTAGGAGAGAGCTCCTACAATGAGCAGTTCTTC

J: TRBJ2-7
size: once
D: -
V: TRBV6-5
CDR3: CASSYEVSTAYEQYF
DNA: TGTGCCAGCAGTTACGAGGTTTCCACAGCCTACGAGCAGTACTTC

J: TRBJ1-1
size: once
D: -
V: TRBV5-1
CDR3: CASSLEWEGPPVNTEAFF
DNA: TGCGCCAGCAGCTTGGAATGGGAGGGCCCGCCGGTGAACACTGAAGCTTTCTTT

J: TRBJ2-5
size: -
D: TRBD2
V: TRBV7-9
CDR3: CASSFPLADPQETQYF
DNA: TGTGCCAGCAGCTTTCCACTAGCGGACCCTCAAGAGACCCAGTACTTC

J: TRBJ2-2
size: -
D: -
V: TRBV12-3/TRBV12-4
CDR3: CASSTSPDRPNTGELFF
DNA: TGTGCCAGCAGCACTTCCCCTGACAGGCCGAACACCGGGGAGCTGTTTTTT

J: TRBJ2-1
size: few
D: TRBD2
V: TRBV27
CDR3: CASRGGTRPYNEQFF
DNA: TGTGCCAGCAGGGGAGGGACCCGACCCTACAATGAGCAGTTCTTC

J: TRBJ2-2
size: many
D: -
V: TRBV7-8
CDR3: CASSLYERTNTGELFF
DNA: TGTGCCAGCAGCTTATACGAGAGGACGAACACCGGGGAGCTGTTTTTT

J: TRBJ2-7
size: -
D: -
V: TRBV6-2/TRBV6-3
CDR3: CASSYSRILDSRSGYEQYF
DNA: TGTGCCAGCAGTTACTCGAGAATCTTAGACAGCCGTAGTGGCTACGAGCAGTACTTC

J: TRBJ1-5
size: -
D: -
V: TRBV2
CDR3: CASSHSGKTSNQPQHF
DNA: TGTGCCAGCAGTCACTCCGGGAAAACTAGCAATCAGCCCCAGCATTTT

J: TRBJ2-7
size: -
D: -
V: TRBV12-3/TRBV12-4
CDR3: CANSFFGSEQYF
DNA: TGTGCCAACAGTTTTTTTGGATCCGAGCAGTACTTC

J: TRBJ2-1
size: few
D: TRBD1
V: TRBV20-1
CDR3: CSASITRDRIYNEQFF
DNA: TGCAGTGCATCGATTACCCGGGACAGAATTTACAATGAGCAGTTCTTC

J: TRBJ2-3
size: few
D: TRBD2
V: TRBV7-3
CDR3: CASSLKIGGGIRTDTQYF
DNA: TGTGCCAGCAGCTTAAAAATTGGCGGGGGGATCCGCACAGATACGCAGTATTTT

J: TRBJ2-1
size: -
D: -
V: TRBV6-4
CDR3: CASSSGEYSYNEQFF
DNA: TGTGCCAGCAGTTCAGGGGAATACTCCTACAATGAGCAGTTCTTC

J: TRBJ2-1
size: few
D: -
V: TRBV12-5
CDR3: CASGLDPYFGGLSSYNEQFF
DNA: TGTGCTAGTGGTTTGGACCCCTATTTCGGGGGGCTCAGCTCCTACAATGAGCAGTTCTTC

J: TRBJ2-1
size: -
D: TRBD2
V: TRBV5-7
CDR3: CASSLEAGYSYSEQFF
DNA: TGTGCCAGCAGCTTGGAAGCGGGGTACTCCTACAGTGAGCAGTTCTTC

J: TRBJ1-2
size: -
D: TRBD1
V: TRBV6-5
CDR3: CASSYGQGASGYTF
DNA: TGTGCCAGCAGTTACGGACAGGGGGCGTCGGGCTACACCTTC

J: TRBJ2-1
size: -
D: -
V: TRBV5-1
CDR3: CASTLALTPYNEQFF
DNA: TGCGCCAGCACCCTAGCGCTGACCCCCTACAATGAGCAGTTCTTC

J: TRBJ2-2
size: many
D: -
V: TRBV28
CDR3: CASGRGNTGELFF
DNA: TGTGCCAGCGGCAGGGGAAACACCGGGGAGCTGTTTTTT

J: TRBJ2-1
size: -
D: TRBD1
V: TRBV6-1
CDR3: CASSGQGAANEQFF
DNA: TGTGCCAGCAGTGGCCAGGGGGCAGCGAATGAGCAGTTCTTC

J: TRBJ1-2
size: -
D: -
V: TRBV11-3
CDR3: CASISRGKGTF
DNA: TGTGCCAGCATCTCCCGGGGGAAAGGTACCTTC

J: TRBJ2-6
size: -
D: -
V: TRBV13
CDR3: CASSFWGISGANVLTF
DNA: TGTGCCAGCAGCTTTTGGGGAATCTCTGGGGCCAACGTCCTGACTTTC

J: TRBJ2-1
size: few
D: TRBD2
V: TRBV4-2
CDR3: CASSYLAEGNEQFF
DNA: TGTGCCAGCAGCTACCTAGCGGAGGGAAATGAGCAGTTCTTC

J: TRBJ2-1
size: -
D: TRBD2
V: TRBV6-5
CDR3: CASSPPGTSGDIPYNEQFF
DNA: TGTGCCAGCAGTCCGCCCGGGACTAGCGGGGACATTCCCTACAATGAGCAGTTCTTC

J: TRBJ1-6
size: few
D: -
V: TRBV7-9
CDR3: CASTEFDFDNSPLHF
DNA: TGTGCCAGCACCGAGTTCGATTTCGATAATTCACCCCTCCACTTT

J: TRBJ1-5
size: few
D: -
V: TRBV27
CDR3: CATSQGLGNQPQHF
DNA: TGTGCCACCTCACAGGGACTCGGCAATCAGCCCCAGCATTTT

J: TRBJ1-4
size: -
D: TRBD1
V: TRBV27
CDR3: CASSLVRTGGDEKLFF
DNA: TGTGCCAGCAGTTTAGTGCGGACAGGGGGCGATGAAAAACTGTTTTTT

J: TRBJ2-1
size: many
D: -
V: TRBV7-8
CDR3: CASSAGLLYNEQFF
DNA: TGTGCCAGCAGCGCTGGACTGTTATACAATGAGCAGTTCTTC

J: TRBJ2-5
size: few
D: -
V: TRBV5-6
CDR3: CASRKGKTQYF
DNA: TGTGCCAGCAGAAAGGGGAAGACCCAGTACTTC

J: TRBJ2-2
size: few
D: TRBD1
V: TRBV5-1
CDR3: CASSSEDRVVIRTGELFF
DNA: TGCGCCAGCAGCTCGGAGGACAGGGTCGTTATAAGGACCGGGGAGCTGTTTTTT

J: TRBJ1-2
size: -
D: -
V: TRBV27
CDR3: CASSPDTFYGYTF
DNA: TGTGCCAGCAGTCCGGACACATTCTATGGCTACACCTTC

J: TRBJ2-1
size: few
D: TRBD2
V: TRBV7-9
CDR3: CASSLSSGGPFYNEQFF
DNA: TGTGCCAGCAGCCTGTCTAGCGGGGGCCCCTTCTACAATGAGCAGTTCTTC

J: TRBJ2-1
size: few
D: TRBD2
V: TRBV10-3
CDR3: CAITLSGGALGEQFF
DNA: TGTGCCATCACCCTTAGCGGGGGGGCCCTGGGTGAGCAGTTCTTC

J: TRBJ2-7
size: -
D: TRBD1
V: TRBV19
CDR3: CASSGQGKEYF
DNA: TGTGCCAGTAGTGGACAGGGAAAGGAGTACTTC

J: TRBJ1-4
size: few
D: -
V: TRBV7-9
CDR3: CASSTYFRSIATNEKLFF
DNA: TGTGCCAGCAGCACTTACTTCAGGTCTATCGCAACTAATGAAAAACTGTTTTTT

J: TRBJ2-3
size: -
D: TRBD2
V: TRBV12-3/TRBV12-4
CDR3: CASSSLLAGVTSTDTQYF
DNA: TGTGCCAGCAGTTCCCTACTAGCGGGGGTTACAAGCACAGATACGCAGTATTTT

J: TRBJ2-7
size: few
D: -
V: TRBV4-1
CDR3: CASSQDDGGGYEQYF
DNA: TGCGCCAGCAGCCAAGATGACGGCGGTGGGTACGAGCAGTACTTC

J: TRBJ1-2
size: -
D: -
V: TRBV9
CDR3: CASSIQGKANYGYTF
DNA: TGTGCCAGCAGCATCCAGGGAAAGGCTAACTATGGCTACACCTTC

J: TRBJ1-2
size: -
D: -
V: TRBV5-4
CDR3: CASSFMTGVYGYTF
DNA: TGTGCCAGCAGCTTTATGACAGGCGTCTATGGCTACACCTTC

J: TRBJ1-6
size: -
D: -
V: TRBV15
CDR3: CATSSTRQELKALHF
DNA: TGTGCCACCAGCAGTACGCGACAGGAATTGAAGGCCCTCCACTTT

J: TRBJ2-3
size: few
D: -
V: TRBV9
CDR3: CASSLPSVGDTQYF
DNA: TGTGCCAGCAGCCTCCCGAGTGTGGGAGATACGCAGTATTTT

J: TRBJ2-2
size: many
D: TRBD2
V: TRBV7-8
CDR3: CASRYRGGDSTGELFF
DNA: TGTGCCAGCAGATACCGCGGGGGAGATAGCACCGGGGAGCTGTTTTTT

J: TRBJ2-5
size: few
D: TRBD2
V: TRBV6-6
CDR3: CASSYTRGGETQYF
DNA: TGTGCCAGCAGTTACACACGGGGGGGCGAGACCCAGTACTTC